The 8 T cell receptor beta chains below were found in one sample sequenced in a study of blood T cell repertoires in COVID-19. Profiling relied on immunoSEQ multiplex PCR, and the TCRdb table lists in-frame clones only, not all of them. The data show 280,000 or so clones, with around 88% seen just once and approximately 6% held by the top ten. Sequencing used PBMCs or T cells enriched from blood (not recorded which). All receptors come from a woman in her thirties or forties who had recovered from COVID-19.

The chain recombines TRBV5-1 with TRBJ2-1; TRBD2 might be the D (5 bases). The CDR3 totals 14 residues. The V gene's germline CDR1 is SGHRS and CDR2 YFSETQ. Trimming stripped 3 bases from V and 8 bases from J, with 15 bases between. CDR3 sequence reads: CASSSNRGRDEQFF. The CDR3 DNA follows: TGCGCCAGCAGCTCTAATCGGGGTCGGGATGAGCAGTTCTTC. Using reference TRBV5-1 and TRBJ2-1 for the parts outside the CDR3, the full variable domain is KAGVTQTPRYLIKTRGQQVTLSCSPISGHRSVSWYQQTPGQGLQFLFEYFSETQRNKGNFPGRFSGRQFSNSRSEMNVSTLELGDSALYLCASSSNRGRDEQFFGPGTRLTVL.

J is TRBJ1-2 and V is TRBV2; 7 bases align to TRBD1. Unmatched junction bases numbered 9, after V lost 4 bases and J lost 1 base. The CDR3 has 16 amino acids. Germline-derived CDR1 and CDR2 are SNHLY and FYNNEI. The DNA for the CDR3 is TGTGCCAGCAGTGGAGCAACGGGACAGCTTAACTATGGCTACACCTTC. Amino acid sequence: CASSGATGQLNYGYTF.

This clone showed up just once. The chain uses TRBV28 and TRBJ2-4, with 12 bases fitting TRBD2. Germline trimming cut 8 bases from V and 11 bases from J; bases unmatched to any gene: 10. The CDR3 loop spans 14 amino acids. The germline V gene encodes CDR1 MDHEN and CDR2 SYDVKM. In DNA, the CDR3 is TGTGCCAGCGCCACCTGGACTAGCGGGATCGTTCAGTACTTC. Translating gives CASATWTSGIVQYF.

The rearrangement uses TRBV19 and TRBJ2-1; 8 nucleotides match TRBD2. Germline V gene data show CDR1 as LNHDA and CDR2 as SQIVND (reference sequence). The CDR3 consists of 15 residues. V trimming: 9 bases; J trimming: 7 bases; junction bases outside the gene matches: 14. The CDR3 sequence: CASRPTAGVRNEQFF. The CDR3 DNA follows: TGTGCCAGCCGTCCGACAGCGGGAGTAAGGAATGAGCAGTTCTTC.

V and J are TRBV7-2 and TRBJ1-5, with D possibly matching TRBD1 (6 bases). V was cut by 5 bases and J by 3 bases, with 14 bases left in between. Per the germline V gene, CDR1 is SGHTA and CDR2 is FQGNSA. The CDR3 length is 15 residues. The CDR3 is CASSKRTAVNQPQHF. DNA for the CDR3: TGTGCCAGCAGCAAGCGGACAGCGGTCAATCAGCCCCAGCATTTT.

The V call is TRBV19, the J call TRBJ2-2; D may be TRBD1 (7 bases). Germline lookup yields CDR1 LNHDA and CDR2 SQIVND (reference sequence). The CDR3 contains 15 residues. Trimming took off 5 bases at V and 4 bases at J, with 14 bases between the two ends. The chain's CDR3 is CASSGGDRPTGELFF. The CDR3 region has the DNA TGTGCCAGTAGTGGCGGGGACAGACCCACCGGGGAGCTGTTTTTT.

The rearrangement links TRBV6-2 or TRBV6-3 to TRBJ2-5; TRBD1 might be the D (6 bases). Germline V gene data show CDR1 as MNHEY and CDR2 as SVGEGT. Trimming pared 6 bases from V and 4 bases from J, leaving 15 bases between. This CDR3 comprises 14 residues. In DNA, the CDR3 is TGTGCCAGCAGCTCACCAACAGGGCGAGAGACCCAGTACTTC. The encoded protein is CASSSPTGRETQYF.

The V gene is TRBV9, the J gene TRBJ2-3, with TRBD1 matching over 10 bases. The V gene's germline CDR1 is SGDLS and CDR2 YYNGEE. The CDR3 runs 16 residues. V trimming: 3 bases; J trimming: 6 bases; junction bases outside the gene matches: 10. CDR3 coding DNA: TGTGCCAGCAGCGCCCCCGGGACAGGGGTGGTCGATACGCAGTATTTT. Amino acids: CASSAPGTGVVDTQYF. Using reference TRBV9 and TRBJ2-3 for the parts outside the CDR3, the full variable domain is DSGVTQTPKHLITATGQRVTLRCSPRSGDLSVYWYQQSLDQGLQFLIQYYNGEERAKGNILERFSAQQFPDLHSELNLSSLELGDSALYFCASSAPGTGVVDTQYFGPGTRLTVL.